This T cell receptor (beta chain) is from a study of T cells in localized non-small cell lung cancer. Whole-study results and caveats: Patients showing higher blood T cell density tended to see longer overall survival. Within adjacent lung there appeared a median approximately 62 of the top 100 tumor clones. Of the tissues analyzed, uninvolved adjacent lung showed maximal T cell clonality, greater than tumor. Multi-region tumor sequencing was not done, so intratumor heterogeneity could not be excluded.

On this clone: The antigen remains undetermined.

Trimming cost V 3 bases and J 3 bases; bases outside gene matches: 1. The CDR3 is made up of 15 amino acids. Germline CDR1 and CDR2: KGHSH and LQKENI. The data were produced by immunoSEQ multiplex PCR, yet TCRdb's version contains in-frame clones alone and is incomplete. The table lists approximately 24,000 clones, around 93% of them singletons. The rearrangement joins TRBV18 to TRBJ2-3; 12 bases are shared with TRBD2. The TCR originated in a female donor of 60 years or more with stage II squamous cell lung carcinoma. This specimen consisted of peripheral blood, obtained before any cancer treatment. CDR3 in amino acids: CASSPTSGRTDTQYF. The CDR3 coding sequence is TGTGCCAGCTCACCGACTAGCGGGAGAACAGATACGCAGTATTTT.